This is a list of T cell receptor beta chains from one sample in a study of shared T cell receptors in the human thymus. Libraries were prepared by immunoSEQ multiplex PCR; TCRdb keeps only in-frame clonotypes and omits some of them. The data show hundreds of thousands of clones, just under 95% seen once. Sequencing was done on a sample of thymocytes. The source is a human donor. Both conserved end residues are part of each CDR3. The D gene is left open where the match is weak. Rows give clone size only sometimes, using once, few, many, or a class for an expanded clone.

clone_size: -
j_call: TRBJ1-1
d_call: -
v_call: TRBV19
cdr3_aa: CASHLGKTDYNTEAFF
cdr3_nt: TGTGCCAGCCACCTGGGCAAAACAGACTATAACACTGAAGCTTTCTTT

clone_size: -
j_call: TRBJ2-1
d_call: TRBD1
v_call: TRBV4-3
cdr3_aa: CASSQRTGDLDEQFF
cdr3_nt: TGCGCCAGCAGCCAAAGGACAGGGGATCTCGATGAGCAGTTCTTC

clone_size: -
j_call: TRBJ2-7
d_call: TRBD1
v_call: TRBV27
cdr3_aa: CASSHTNPGQGAHEQYF
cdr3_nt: TGTGCCAGCAGCCACACCAATCCGGGACAGGGGGCCCACGAGCAGTACTTC

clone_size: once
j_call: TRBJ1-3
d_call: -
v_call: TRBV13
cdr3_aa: CASSHFHSGNTIYF
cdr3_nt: TGTGCCAGCAGCCACTTCCACTCTGGAAACACCATATATTTT

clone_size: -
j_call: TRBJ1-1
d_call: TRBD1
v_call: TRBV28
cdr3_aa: CASSRPNRGWTEAFF
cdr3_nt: TGTGCCAGCAGTCGACCTAACAGGGGATGGACTGAAGCTTTCTTT

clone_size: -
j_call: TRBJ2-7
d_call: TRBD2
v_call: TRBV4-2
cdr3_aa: CASSHELAGGTIHEQYF
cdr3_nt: TGTGCCAGCAGCCATGAACTAGCGGGGGGGACTATCCACGAGCAGTACTTC

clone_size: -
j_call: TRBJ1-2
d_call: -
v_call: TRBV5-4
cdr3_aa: CASSLATEQPTF
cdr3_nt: TGTGCCAGCAGCTTGGCCACGGAACAGCCTACCTTC

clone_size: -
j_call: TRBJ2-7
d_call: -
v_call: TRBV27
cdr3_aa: CASSLWPGEYYEQYF
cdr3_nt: TGTGCCAGCAGTTTATGGCCAGGGGAGTACTACGAGCAGTACTTC

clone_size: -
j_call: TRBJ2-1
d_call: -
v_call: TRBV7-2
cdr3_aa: CASSSSPYNEQFF
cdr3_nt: TGTGCCAGCAGCTCCTCTCCCTACAATGAGCAGTTCTTC

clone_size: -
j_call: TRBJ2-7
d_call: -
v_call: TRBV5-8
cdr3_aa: CASTHRRQGGSYEQYF
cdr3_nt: TGTGCCAGCACCCACCGCAGGCAAGGAGGGTCCTACGAGCAGTACTTC

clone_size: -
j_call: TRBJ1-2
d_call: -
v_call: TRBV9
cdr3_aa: CASSAPPPANYGYTF
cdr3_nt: TGTGCCAGCAGCGCCCCCCCGCCAGCAAACTATGGCTACACCTTC

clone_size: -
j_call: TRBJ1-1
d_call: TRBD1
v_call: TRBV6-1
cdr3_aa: CASSELQTGPNTEAFF
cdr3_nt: TGTGCCAGCAGTGAACTGCAGACAGGGCCAAACACTGAAGCTTTCTTT

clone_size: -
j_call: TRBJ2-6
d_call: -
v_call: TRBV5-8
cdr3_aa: CASSSFGSGANVLTF
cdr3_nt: TGTGCCAGCAGCTCCTTCGGGTCTGGGGCCAACGTCCTGACTTTC

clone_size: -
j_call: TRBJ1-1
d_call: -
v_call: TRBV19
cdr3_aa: CASFMDWGPTEAFF
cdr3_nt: TGTGCCAGTTTCATGGACTGGGGGCCCACTGAAGCTTTCTTT

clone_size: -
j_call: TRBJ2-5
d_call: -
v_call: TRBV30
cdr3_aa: CAWSTGQGRTQYF
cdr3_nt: TGTGCCTGGAGTACCGGGCAAGGTAGGACCCAGTACTTC

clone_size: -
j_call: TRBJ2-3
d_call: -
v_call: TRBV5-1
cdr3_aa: CASSLAPGRGTDTQYF
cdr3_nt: TGCGCCAGCAGCTTGGCCCCGGGCAGGGGAACAGATACGCAGTATTTT

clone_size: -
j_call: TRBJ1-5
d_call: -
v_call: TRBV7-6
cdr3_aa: CASSLDPGRNQPQHF
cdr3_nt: TGTGCCAGCAGCTTAGACCCGGGCCGCAATCAGCCCCAGCATTTT

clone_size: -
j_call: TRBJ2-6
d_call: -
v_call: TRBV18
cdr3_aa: CASSPGPGQFNSGANVLTF
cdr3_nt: TGTGCCAGCTCACCAGGTCCAGGACAGTTTAACTCTGGGGCCAACGTCCTGACTTTC

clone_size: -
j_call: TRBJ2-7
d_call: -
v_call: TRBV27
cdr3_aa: CASRGSGEQYF
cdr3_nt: TGTGCCAGCAGGGGGTCTGGGGAGCAGTACTTC

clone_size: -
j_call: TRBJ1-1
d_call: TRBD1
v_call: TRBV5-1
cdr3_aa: CASSGQGTEAFF
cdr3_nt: TGCGCCAGCAGCGGACAGGGCACTGAAGCTTTCTTT

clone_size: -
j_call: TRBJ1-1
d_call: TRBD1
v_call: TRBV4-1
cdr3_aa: CASSLRQGARTEAFF
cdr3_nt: TGCGCCAGCAGCCTCAGACAGGGGGCGAGAACTGAAGCTTTCTTT

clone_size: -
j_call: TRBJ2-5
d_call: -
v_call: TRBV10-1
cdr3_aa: CASSESGPETQYF
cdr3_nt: TGCGCCAGCAGTGAGTCTGGCCCCGAGACCCAGTACTTC

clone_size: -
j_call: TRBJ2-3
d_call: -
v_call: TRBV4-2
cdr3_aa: CASSQGLVSTDTQYF
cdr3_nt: TGTGCCAGCAGCCAGGGGCTAGTAAGCACAGATACGCAGTATTTT

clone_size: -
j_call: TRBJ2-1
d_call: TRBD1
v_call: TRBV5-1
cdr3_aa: CASSTDRVFNEQFF
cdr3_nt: TGCGCCAGCAGCACGGACAGGGTCTTCAATGAGCAGTTCTTC

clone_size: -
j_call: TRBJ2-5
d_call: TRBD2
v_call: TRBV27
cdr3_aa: CASSLPTGTSGSKETQYF
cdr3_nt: TGTGCCAGCAGTTTACCCACCGGGACTAGCGGGAGTAAAGAGACCCAGTACTTC

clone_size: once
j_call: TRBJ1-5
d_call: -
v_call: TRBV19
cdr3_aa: CASSMRPRYSNQPQHF
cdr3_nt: TGTGCCAGTAGTATGAGGCCCCGATATAGCAATCAGCCCCAGCATTTT

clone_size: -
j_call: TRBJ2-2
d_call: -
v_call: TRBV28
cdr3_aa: CASSPPVNTGELFF
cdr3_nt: TGTGCCAGCAGTCCCCCGGTAAACACCGGGGAGCTGTTTTTT

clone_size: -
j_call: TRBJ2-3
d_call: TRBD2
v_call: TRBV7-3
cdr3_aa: CASSLTRLAGATDTQYF
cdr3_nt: TGTGCCAGCAGCCTCACTCGACTAGCGGGGGCCACAGATACGCAGTATTTT

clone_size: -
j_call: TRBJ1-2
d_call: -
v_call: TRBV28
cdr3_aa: CASSSPVTSYGYTF
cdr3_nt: TGTGCCAGCAGTTCCCCCGTGACCAGCTATGGCTACACCTTC

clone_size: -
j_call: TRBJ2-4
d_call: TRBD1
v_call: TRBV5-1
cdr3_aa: CASSIGTVLAKNIQYF
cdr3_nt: TGCGCCAGCAGCATAGGGACAGTTCTAGCCAAAAACATTCAGTACTTC

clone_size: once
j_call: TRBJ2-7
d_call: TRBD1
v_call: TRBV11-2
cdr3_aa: CASTLPGQGPRSSYEQYF
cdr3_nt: TGTGCCAGCACCCTACCGGGACAGGGGCCAAGGAGCTCCTACGAGCAGTACTTC

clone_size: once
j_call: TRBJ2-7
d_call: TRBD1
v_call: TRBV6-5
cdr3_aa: CASSNRGPDTYEQYF
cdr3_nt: TGTGCCAGCAGCAACAGGGGGCCGGATACCTACGAGCAGTACTTC

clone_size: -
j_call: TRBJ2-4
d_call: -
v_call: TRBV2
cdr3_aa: CASSEGKLPWDIQYF
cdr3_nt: TGTGCCAGCAGTGAAGGTAAACTCCCCTGGGACATTCAGTACTTC

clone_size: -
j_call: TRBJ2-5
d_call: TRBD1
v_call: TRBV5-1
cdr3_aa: CASSSGQTATNQETQYF
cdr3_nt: TGCGCCAGCAGTTCGGGACAGACAGCAACAAACCAAGAGACCCAGTACTTC

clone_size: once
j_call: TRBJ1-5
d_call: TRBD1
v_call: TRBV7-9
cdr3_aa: CASSSEDRGGNQPQHF
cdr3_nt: TGTGCCAGCAGCTCTGAGGACAGGGGGGGGAATCAGCCCCAGCATTTT

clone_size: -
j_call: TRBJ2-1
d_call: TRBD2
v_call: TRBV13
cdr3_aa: CASSLPRTSGRAIQHNEQFF
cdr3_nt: TGTGCCAGCAGCTTACCGCGGACTAGCGGGAGGGCCATCCAGCACAATGAGCAGTTCTTC